One and the same sample provided the 13 T cell receptor beta chains below, sequenced in a study of T cells after yellow fever vaccination. TCRdb independently ran MiXCR on the 5' RACE reads; one entry per CDR3 protein. The sample has 280,000 or so distinct CDR3 sequences; about 10% are singletons. The material sequenced was CD4+ T cells sorted from PBMCs, taken 5 days after the yellow fever booster vaccination. The receptors shown here come from a man aged 18 to 29 who received the YFV17D yellow fever vaccine.

The rearrangement links TRBV7-2 to TRBJ2-7, with 7 nucleotides matching TRBD1. CDR3 length: 17 residues. The J segment lost 3 bases and the V segment lost 3 bases, leaving 14 bases of the junction unmatched. From germline, CDR1 is SGHTA and CDR2 FQGNSA. This CDR3 reads CASSFSSVGTEIYEQYF. The CDR3 DNA reads as TGTGCCAGCAGCTTCTCTTCTGTTGGGACAGAGATCTACGAGCAGTACTTC.

This clonotype showed up just a few times. The chain uses TRBV3-1 and TRBJ1-2; D gene uncertain. This CDR3 is 13 amino acids long. Trimming stripped 6 bases from V and 6 bases from J, with 14 bases between. Germline values: CDR1 LGHDT, CDR2 YNNKEL (reference sequence). CDR3 sequence (DNA): TGTGCCAGCAGGTCGCCTTTGGGCCATGGCTACACCTTC. Translating it yields CASRSPLGHGYTF.

There are many counts of this clonotype. This sequence joins TRBV5-1 and TRBJ2-7; no reliable D call. The CDR3 sequence is 8 residues long. Germline lookup yields CDR1 SGHRS and CDR2 YFSETQ. CDR3 sequence: CASSLGRV. CDR3 coding DNA: TGCGCCAGCAGCTTGGGACGCGTC.

This clonotype has just a few counts. CDR3 protein: CASSLGGGYSYEQYV. The CDR3 DNA reads as TGCGCCAGCAGTCTCGGCGGGGGGTATTCCTACGAGCAGTACGTC. This sequence joins TRBV5-1 and TRBJ2-7; 8 nucleotides agree with TRBD2. V trimming: 5 bases; J trimming: 1 base; junction bases outside the gene matches: 8. Looked up from germline, CDR1 is SGHRS and CDR2 is YFSETQ. This CDR3 spans 15 amino acids.

This clonotype was recorded at least ten times. J is TRBJ2-1 and V is TRBV9; 7 bases align to TRBD2. CDR1 and CDR2 (germline): SGDLS, YYNGEE. The CDR3 loop spans 15 amino acids. The V segment lost 2 bases and the J segment 5 bases; nucleotides outside the gene matches: 7. The CDR3 DNA follows: TGTGCCAGCAGCGTGACAGCGGGGCCAAACAATGAGCAGTTCTTC. It codes for CASSVTAGPNNEQFF.

Many counts were recorded for this clonotype. This chain links TRBV14 with TRBJ2-3, with a possible D match to TRBD1 (6 bases). The germline V gene encodes CDR1 SGHDN and CDR2 FVKESK. Deletions cut 6 bases from V and 4 bases from J, with 11 bases between. The CDR3 consists of 13 residues. The CDR3 sequence: CASRIAGADTQYF. CDR3 coding DNA: TGTGCCAGCAGAATCGCAGGGGCAGATACGCAGTATTTT. Filled out from reference TRBV14 and TRBJ2-3, the complete variable domain reads EAGVTQFPSHSVIEKGQTVTLRCDPISGHDNLYWYRRVMGKEIKFLLHFVKESKQDESGMPNNRFLAERTGGTYSTLKVQPAELEDSGVYFCASRIAGADTQYFGPGTRLTVL.

This clonotype was counted only a few times. The chain recombines TRBV10-3 with TRBJ2-5, with 15 bases lining up with TRBD2. The V gene's germline CDR1 is ENHRY and CDR2 SYGVKD. V shed 3 bases and J 5 bases; nucleotides not matched to a gene: 1. The CDR3 length is 15 residues. This chain's CDR3 is CAISDGTSGGETQYF. CDR3 sequence (DNA): TGTGCCATCAGTGACGGGACTAGCGGGGGGGAGACCCAGTACTTC.

This clonotype was counted only a few times. The J gene is TRBJ2-3, the V gene TRBV14; possibly TRBD1 for D (6 bases). CDR1 and CDR2 (germline): SGHDN, FVKESK. CDR3 length: 16 amino acids. V was clipped by 1 base and J by 4 bases, with 15 bases between them. CDR3 loop: CASSQAPRGTADTQYF. The CDR3 DNA sequence: TGTGCCAGCAGCCAAGCCCCCAGGGGAACGGCAGATACGCAGTATTTT.

This clonotype was seen more than once but under ten times. The rearrangement uses TRBV19 and TRBJ1-5; 7 bases align to TRBD1. CDR3 length: 17 residues. From germline, CDR1 is LNHDA and CDR2 SQIVND (reference sequence). With V trimmed by 5 bases and J by 6 bases, 16 bases remained unmatched. The CDR3 nucleotides are TGTGCCAGTAGTCCAGGGGGAGGGGCGCTGTCCCTTCAGCCCCAGCATTTT. As protein: CASSPGGGALSLQPQHF.

This clonotype was seen ten or more times. V gene TRBV7-9 combines with J gene TRBJ1-2; TRBD1 is a possible D gene (5 bases). The CDR3 consists of 14 residues. The germline V and J ends were trimmed by 1 base and 2 bases, with 8 bases remaining between them. CDR1 and CDR2 (germline): SEHNR, FQNEAQ (reference sequence). The chain's CDR3 is CASSLGQQNYGYTF. CDR3 DNA sequence: TGTGCCAGCAGCTTAGGACAGCAAAACTATGGCTACACCTTC.

This clonotype appeared many times. The chain has TRBV3-1 and TRBJ2-5; tentative D call: TRBD2 (6 bases). The V and J ends lost 4 bases and 7 bases respectively, with 16 bases between them. The germline gives CDR1 LGHDT, CDR2 YNNKEL (reference sequence). The CDR3 consists of 14 residues. DNA of the CDR3: TGTGCCAGCAGCCCCGGGACTGACGGGAGGACCCAGTACTTC. Encoded protein: CASSPGTDGRTQYF.

Many counts were recorded for this clonotype. CDR3 protein: CASSLDQNRDGYTF. CDR3 sequence (DNA): TGTGCCAGCAGCTTGGACCAGAATCGAGATGGCTACACCTTC. The chain couples TRBV5-8 to TRBJ1-2; no clear D. The CDR3 runs 14 residues. Germline values: CDR1 SGHTS, CDR2 YDEGEE. Trimming left V 0 bases short and J 6 bases short, with 12 bases between.

This clonotype showed up just a few times. This chain links TRBV28 with TRBJ2-2; D may be TRBD1 (5 bases). The CDR3 contains 13 residues. CDR1 is MDHEN and CDR2 is SYDVKM in the germline V gene. V was pared by 11 bases and J by 0 bases, with 10 bases between. CDR3 nucleotides: TGTGCCTCGACAGTCTCGAACACCGGGGAGCTGTTTTTT. This gives the protein CASTVSNTGELFF.